The T cell receptor beta chain described here comes from a study of blood T cell repertoires in COVID-19. About the research overall: From the United States, Italy and Spain came samples of acute and convalescent COVID-19. PBMCs, B-cell-depleted T cells, or T cells provided the cDNA or gDNA that made up the material.

Trimming took 5 bases from V and 2 from J, leaving 4 bases between them. This CDR3 contains 12 residues. Germline V gene data show CDR1 as MDHEN and CDR2 as SYDVKM. Study processing details: Nucleated cell number was recorded as an estimate derived from reference gene primer amplification. Some clones are missing from TCRdb's copy, which holds only in-frame ones; the method was immunoSEQ multiplex PCR. Clone size and V and J calls were adopted from that table, with D and trimming inferred from the DNA. Of 110,000 or so clones in the sample, around 74% were seen once. There are a few counts of this clone.

The sequenced material came from peripheral blood. The V and J genes are TRBV28 and TRBJ2-1; no definite D call. This TCR came from a woman in her seventies with acute or convalescent COVID-19. In DNA, the CDR3 is TGTGCCAGCAGTACACCCTACAATGAGCAGTTCTTC. Translated, it gives CASSTPYNEQFF. Filled out from reference TRBV28 and TRBJ2-1, the complete variable domain reads DVKVTQSSRYLVKRTGEKVFLECVQDMDHENMFWYRQDPGLGLRLIYFSYDVKMKEKGDIPEGYSVSREKKERFSLILESASTNQTSMYLCASSTPYNEQFFGPGTRLTVL.